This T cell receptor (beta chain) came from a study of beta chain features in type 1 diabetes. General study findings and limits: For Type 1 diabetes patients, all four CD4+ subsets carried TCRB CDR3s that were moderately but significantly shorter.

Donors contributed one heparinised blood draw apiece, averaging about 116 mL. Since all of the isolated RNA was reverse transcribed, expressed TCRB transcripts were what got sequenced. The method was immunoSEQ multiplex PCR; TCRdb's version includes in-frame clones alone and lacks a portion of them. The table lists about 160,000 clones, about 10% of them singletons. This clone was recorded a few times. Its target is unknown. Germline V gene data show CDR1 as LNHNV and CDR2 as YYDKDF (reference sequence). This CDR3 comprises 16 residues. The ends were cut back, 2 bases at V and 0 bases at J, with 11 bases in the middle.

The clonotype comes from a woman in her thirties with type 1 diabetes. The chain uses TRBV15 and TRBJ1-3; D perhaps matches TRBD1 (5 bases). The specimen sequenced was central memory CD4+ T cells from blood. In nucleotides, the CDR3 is TGTGCCACCAGCAGACCCTTCGGGGGCTCTGGAAACACCATATATTTT. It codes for CATSRPFGGSGNTIYF.